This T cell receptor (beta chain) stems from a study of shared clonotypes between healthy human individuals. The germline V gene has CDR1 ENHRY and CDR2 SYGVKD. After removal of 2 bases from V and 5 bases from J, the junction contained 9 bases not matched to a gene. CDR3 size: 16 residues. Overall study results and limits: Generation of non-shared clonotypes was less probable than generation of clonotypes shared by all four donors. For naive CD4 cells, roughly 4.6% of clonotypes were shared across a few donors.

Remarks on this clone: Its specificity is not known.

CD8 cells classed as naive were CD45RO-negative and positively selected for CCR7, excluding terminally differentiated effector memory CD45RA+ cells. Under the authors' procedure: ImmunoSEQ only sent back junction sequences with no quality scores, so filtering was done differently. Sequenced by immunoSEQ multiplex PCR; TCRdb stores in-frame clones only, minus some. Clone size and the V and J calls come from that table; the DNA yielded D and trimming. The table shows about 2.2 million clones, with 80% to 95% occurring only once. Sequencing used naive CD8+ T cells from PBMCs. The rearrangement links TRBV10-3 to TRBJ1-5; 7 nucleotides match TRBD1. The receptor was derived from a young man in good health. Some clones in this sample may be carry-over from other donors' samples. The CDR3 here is CAISETPGQNDQPQHF. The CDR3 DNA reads TGTGCCATCAGTGAGACCCCGGGACAGAATGATCAGCCCCAGCATTTT.